A single sample gave rise to the 25 T cell receptor beta chains below, sequenced in a study of cytomegalovirus exposure and HLA in healthy donors. This PCR relied on a set of 60 Vbeta primers and 13 Jbeta primers. Clones were read by immunoSEQ multiplex PCR, and TCRdb kept only the in-frame ones, dropping some. The repertoire shows 60,000 or so clones; the top ten hold less than 2.5%. Input material: PBMCs. The receptors shown here come from a woman aged 18-29 years in good health and CMV-seronegative.

This chain connects TRBV5-4 to TRBJ1-6; D is possibly TRBD1 (6 bases). Germline V gene lookup returns CDR1 SGHNT and CDR2 YYREEE (reference sequence). This CDR3 is 17 amino acids long. V shed 1 base and J shed 8 bases, with 19 bases lying between them. Here the CDR3 DNA reads TGTGCCAGCAGCTTGTCAGGACAGAGGCCTGGGGATTCACCCCTCCACTTT. Protein product: CASSLSGQRPGDSPLHF.

The chain is built from TRBV11-2 and TRBJ1-2; 7 nucleotides agree with TRBD1. The CDR3 spans 15 residues. The germline CDR1 and CDR2 sequences are SGHAT and FQNNGV. Trimming removed 6 bases from V and 2 bases from J; junction bases left unmatched: 9. The CDR3 protein is CASRQTGSPNYGYTF. CDR3 nucleotide sequence: TGTGCCAGCAGGCAGACAGGGTCGCCAAACTATGGCTACACCTTC.

The chain uses TRBV6-4 and TRBJ2-3; 12 bases match TRBD2. The CDR3 is made up of 14 amino acids. Germline assignment: CDR1 MRHNA and CDR2 SNTAGT. V lost 3 bases and J lost 5; bases outside the gene matches: 0. The DNA of the CDR3 is TGTGCCAGCAGTGAGGGACTAGCGGGAGATACGCAGTATTTT. This gives the protein CASSEGLAGDTQYF.

The chain combines TRBV25-1 with TRBJ2-2; 9 nucleotides match TRBD2. Germline trimming cut 4 bases from V and 3 bases from J; bases unmatched to any gene: 0. This CDR3 has 14 residues. Germline CDR1 and CDR2: MGHDK and SYGVNS. The CDR3 bases are TGTGCCAGCAGTGGGACTAGCGACACCGGGGAGCTGTTTTTT. Translation: CASSGTSDTGELFF.

The chain has TRBV11-2 and TRBJ2-5; 7 nucleotides align to TRBD2. Germline CDR1 is SGHAT and CDR2 is FQNNGV. Trimming at V came to 0 bases and at J to 5 bases, leaving 12 bases not matched to a gene. CDR3 size: 17 residues. CDR3 sequence reads: CASSLDLQRGFGETQYF. The CDR3 region has the DNA TGTGCCAGCAGCTTAGATCTCCAGCGGGGTTTCGGTGAGACCCAGTACTTC.

The genes are TRBV7-9 and TRBJ2-7, with D perhaps matching TRBD1 (6 bases). Between the trimmed V and J ends, which lost 3 bases and 5 bases, there was a span of 17 bases. The CDR3 is 15 residues long. Germline V gene data show CDR1 as SEHNR and CDR2 as FQNEAQ (reference sequence). The CDR3 DNA sequence: TGTGCCAGCAGCTTTGAGACAGGTCGAAGGCACGAGCAGTACTTC. It translates to CASSFETGRRHEQYF.

The rearrangement uses TRBV9 and TRBJ1-2; D might be TRBD1 (5 bases). V dropped 0 bases and J dropped 2 bases, with 20 bases sitting between them. Germline CDR1 and CDR2: SGDLS and YYNGEE. CDR3 length equals 18 residues. Here the CDR3 DNA reads TGTGCCAGCAGCGTAGGGATGGAGGGTAGGGGAGGAAACTATGGCTACACCTTC. Protein sequence: CASSVGMEGRGGNYGYTF.

The rearrangement joins TRBV18 to TRBJ2-3; TRBD2 aligns across 10 bases. The CDR3 has 16 residues. The ends lost 6 bases at V and 1 base at J; junction bases unmatched: 7. CDR1 KGHSH and CDR2 LQKENI come from the germline V gene. The CDR3: CASSPIGTSGTDTQYF. CDR3 nucleotides: TGTGCCAGCTCTCCCATTGGGACTAGCGGCACAGATACGCAGTATTTT. The complete variable domain, with remaining parts taken from reference TRBV18 and TRBJ2-3, reads NAGVMQNPRHLVRRRGQEARLRCSPMKGHSHVYWYRQLPEEGLKFMVYLQKENIIDESGMPKERFSAEFPKEGPSILRIQQVVRGDSAAYFCASSPIGTSGTDTQYFGPGTRLTVL.

This chain links TRBV5-1 with TRBJ2-5, with 16 bases fitting TRBD2. Looked up from germline, CDR1 is SGHRS and CDR2 is YFSETQ. This CDR3 is 18 amino acids long. With 4 bases clipped from V and 1 base from J, the junction kept 7 bases outside the gene matches. CDR3 residues: CASSHGTSGRAGQETQYF. DNA for the CDR3: TGCGCCAGCAGCCACGGGACTAGCGGGAGGGCGGGCCAAGAGACCCAGTACTTC.

The chain employs TRBV20-1 and TRBJ2-5; D unresolved. The DNA end lines up better with TRBJ2-7; the J call may be wrong. Germline lookup yields CDR1 DFQATT and CDR2 SNEGSKA (reference sequence). This CDR3 contains 11 residues. CDR3 protein: CSARDYAEQYF. CDR3 DNA: TGCAGTGCTAGAGACTATGCCGAGCAGTACTTC.

The rearrangement links TRBV4-1 to TRBJ2-3, with 8 bases that match TRBD2. Germline V gene data show CDR1 as MGHRA and CDR2 as YSYEKL. V trimming: 0 bases; J trimming: 4 bases; junction bases outside the gene matches: 9. The CDR3 sequence is 17 residues long. The CDR3, as DNA: TGCGCCAGCAGCCAAGATCTAAGCGGGAGCAGATCAGATACGCAGTATTTT. Its protein is CASSQDLSGSRSDTQYF.

The V gene is TRBV29-1, the J gene TRBJ2-1; 8 bases fit TRBD2. Germline V gives CDR1 SQVTM, CDR2 ANQGSEA. V gave up 6 bases and J gave up 4 bases; unmatched junction bases: 11. The CDR3 is 15 residues long. For the CDR3, the DNA is TGCAGCGTACAACCTCTAGCGGGCCTTTACAATGAGCAGTTCTTC. The encoded protein is CSVQPLAGLYNEQFF.

This rearrangement joins TRBV7-3 to TRBJ2-5, with a possible D match to TRBD1 (7 bases). CDR1 is SGHTA, CDR2 FQGTGA, per germline. The CDR3 is 16 residues long. V was pared by 2 bases and J by 7 bases, with 20 bases between. The CDR3 spells CASSLAGGGQAGTQYF. The CDR3 DNA follows: TGTGCCAGCAGCTTAGCCGGGGGAGGACAGGCCGGGACCCAGTACTTC.

The rearrangement uses TRBV18 and TRBJ1-2; perhaps TRBD1 as D (6 bases). The germline V and J ends were trimmed by 3 bases and 0 bases, with 17 bases remaining between them. The CDR3 runs to 17 residues. In germline, CDR1 is KGHSH, CDR2 LQKENI. The CDR3 region is CASSPSDSPTANYGYTF. In nucleotides, the CDR3 is TGTGCCAGCTCACCGTCGGACAGCCCTACAGCTAACTATGGCTACACCTTC.

The chain carries TRBV5-1 and TRBJ2-7; perhaps TRBD2 as D (5 bases). This CDR3 contains 16 residues. Trimming took 0 bases from V and 1 from J, leaving 14 bases between them. Germline-derived CDR1 and CDR2 are SGHRS and YFSETQ. The CDR3 nucleotides read TGCGCCAGCAGCTTGGGGGCAGCGGCCTCATCCTACGAGCAGTACTTC. Its translation: CASSLGAAASSYEQYF. Filled out from reference TRBV5-1 and TRBJ2-7, the complete variable domain reads KAGVTQTPRYLIKTRGQQVTLSCSPISGHRSVSWYQQTPGQGLQFLFEYFSETQRNKGNFPGRFSGRQFSNSRSEMNVSTLELGDSALYLCASSLGAAASSYEQYFGPGTRLTVT.

The V call is TRBV6-1, the J call TRBJ2-5; maybe TRBD1 (6 bases). V lost 4 bases to trimming and J lost 1 base, with 13 bases between them. The CDR3 runs to 15 residues. The germline gives CDR1 MNHNS, CDR2 SASEGT. Written as DNA, the CDR3 is TGTGCCAGCAGTGTTCAGGGGAACTCCCAAGAGACCCAGTACTTC. This codes for CASSVQGNSQETQYF.

The chain couples TRBV18 to TRBJ2-1; TRBD1 might be the D (6 bases). From germline, CDR1 is KGHSH and CDR2 LQKENI. The length of the CDR3 is 15 residues. V was pared by 0 bases and J by 4 bases, with 10 bases between. The CDR3 region has the DNA TGTGCCAGCTCACCACCCAGCAGGGGTTACAATGAGCAGTTCTTC. It specifies CASSPPSRGYNEQFF.

The rearrangement links TRBV6-1 to TRBJ2-1, with no clear D. Trimming cost V 7 bases and J 0 bases, with 13 bases left between them. This CDR3 has 15 residues. CDR1 MNHNS and CDR2 SASEGT come from the germline V gene. The CDR3: CASTTTPNSYNEQFF. The CDR3 DNA reads TGTGCCAGCACAACCACACCCAACTCCTACAATGAGCAGTTCTTC.

The rearrangement uses TRBV29-1 and TRBJ1-2; D is ambiguous. CDR1 is SQVTM, CDR2 ANQGSEA, per germline. The CDR3 covers 12 residues. V dropped 4 bases and J dropped 5 bases, with 11 bases sitting between them. CDR3 protein: CSVGMEGYGYTF. For the CDR3, the DNA is TGCAGCGTTGGAATGGAGGGATATGGCTACACCTTC.

This chain connects TRBV7-9 to TRBJ1-1; perhaps TRBD1 as D (6 bases). The CDR3 loop spans 13 amino acids. With 2 bases removed from V and 11 bases from J, the gap between germline ends came to 15 bases. Per the germline V gene, CDR1 is SEHNR and CDR2 is FQNEAQ (reference sequence). CDR3 nucleotide sequence: TGTGCCAGCAGCTTAATGACGGACAGTGGCGCTTTCTTT. Translated: CASSLMTDSGAFF.

V is TRBV5-1 and J is TRBJ1-5; D gene ambiguous. There are 12 residues in the CDR3. Trimming left V 5 bases short and J 9 bases short, with 12 bases between. Germline lookup yields CDR1 SGHRS and CDR2 YFSETQ. Here the CDR3 reads CASSPEGGPQHF. DNA for the CDR3: TGCGCCAGCAGTCCTGAAGGCGGGCCCCAGCATTTT.

This chain connects TRBV7-8 to TRBJ1-1; D uncertain. The CDR3 covers 15 residues. With 7 bases removed from V and 1 base from J, the gap between germline ends came to 16 bases. Germline V gene lookup returns CDR1 SGHVS and CDR2 FQNEAQ. The CDR3, as DNA: TGTGCCAGCAACGACCATGGAGGATCGAACACTGAAGCTTTCTTT. Translating gives CASNDHGGSNTEAFF. Variable domain in full (rest from reference TRBV7-8 and TRBJ1-1): GAGVSQSPRYKVAKRGQDVALRCDPISGHVSLFWYQQALGQGPEFLTYFQNEAQLDKSGLPSDRFFAERPEGSVSTLKIQRTQQEDSAVYLCASNDHGGSNTEAFFGQGTRLTVV.

The chain combines TRBV10-3 with TRBJ2-7, with TRBD1 identical over 10 bases. In germline, CDR1 is ENHRY, CDR2 SYGVKD. The CDR3 is 14 amino acids. Unmatched junction bases numbered 6, after V lost 6 bases and J lost 4 bases. Here the CDR3 reads CAISFGTGEYEQYF. CDR3 in DNA: TGTGCCATCAGCTTCGGGACAGGGGAGTACGAGCAGTACTTC.

The V and J genes are TRBV5-1 and TRBJ2-2; D gene unclear. Germline CDR1 is SGHRS and CDR2 is YFSETQ. CDR3 size: 14 residues. The ends were cut back, 4 bases at V and 3 bases at J, with 10 bases in the middle. The CDR3 coding sequence is TGCGCCAGCAGCCCAGACACGCACACCGGGGAGCTGTTTTTT. This gives the protein CASSPDTHTGELFF.

The chain recombines TRBV6-6 with TRBJ2-1, with 13 bases lining up with TRBD2. CDR1 is MNHNY, CDR2 SVGAGI, per germline (reference sequence). V was clipped by 8 bases and J by 8 bases; unmatched bases: 9. This CDR3 comprises 15 residues. CDR3 in amino acids: CASVETSGGRYEQFF. Here the CDR3 DNA reads TGTGCCAGCGTCGAGACTAGCGGGGGGAGGTATGAGCAGTTCTTC.